This entry lists 32 T cell receptor beta chains sequenced from one sample in a study of T cells in Graves' hyperthyroidism and ophthalmopathy. RNA transcripts provided the source from which TCR beta CDR3 regions were amplified. A set of HTBI primers served as the primers for a first-round RT-PCR of the TCR CDR3. TCRdb fed the multiplex PCR reads into MiXCR, producing one record per CDR3 protein. This table holds around 720,000 distinct CDR3 sequences, 30% to 40% found once. Sequencing was carried out using blood. These TCRs come from a woman aged 40-49 years with Graves' hyperthyroidism.

As regards this clonotype: Lacking the conserved final phenylalanine or tryptophan, this CDR3 likely reflects a read error. The limits of the CDR3 on the DNA are not certain, so only TCRdb's listed CDR3 is given. The V gene is TRBV4-1, the J gene TRBJ1-1. The CDR3 length equals 8 residues, ends included. Germline CDR1 is MGHRA and CDR2 is YSYEKL. CDR3 region: CASSQDTV.

With respect to this clonotype: A much bigger clone sits one base away, suggesting this may be a read error. The chain uses TRBV10-3 and TRBJ1-1, with D unclear. Germline V gene lookup returns CDR1 ENHRY and CDR2 SYGVKD. The CDR3 is 13 amino acids. The CDR3 reads CAIRETPTEEAFF. The DNA for the CDR3 is TGTGCCATCCGTGAGACACCGACCGAAGAAGCTTTCTTT.

This clonotype has ten or more counts. This CDR3 reads CASSVQRDQETQYF. The DNA for the CDR3 is TGTGCCAGCAGCGTCCAGCGGGACCAAGAGACCCAGTACTTC. The V gene is TRBV4-2, the J gene TRBJ2-5, with a weak D call TRBD2 (6 bases). This CDR3 has 14 residues. Germline V gives CDR1 LGHNA, CDR2 YNFKEQ. Trimming removed 5 bases from V and 0 bases from J, with 10 bases in between.

This clonotype was counted between two and nine times. This chain uses TRBV20-1 with TRBJ1-5; TRBD1 matches 9 bases. This CDR3 is 17 amino acids long. J gave up 8 bases and V 0 bases, and 14 bases lay outside the gene matches. CDR1 DFQATT and CDR2 SNEGSKA come from the germline V gene (reference sequence). The CDR3 DNA reads as TGCAGTGCTAGAGATTGGTCGGGGACAGGGCATTATGAGCCCCAGCATTTT. Amino acid sequence: CSARDWSGTGHYEPQHF.

This rearrangement joins TRBV10-3 to TRBJ1-1; D remains unclear. Trimming removed 4 bases at V and 0 bases at J, with 9 bases between. Germline V gives CDR1 ENHRY, CDR2 SYGVKD. This CDR3 region has 14 residues. The CDR3 region has the DNA TGTGCCATCAGTGTAACCTACATGAACACTGAAGCTTTCTTT. This gives the protein CAISVTYMNTEAFF.

In the case of this clonotype: Just one base apart from a much larger clone, this may be a read error. This chain joins TRBV7-9 and TRBJ2-5; D may match TRBD1 or TRBD2 (5 bases each). Germline CDR1 is SEHNR and CDR2 is FQNEAQ (reference sequence). Deletions cut 5 bases from V and 5 bases from J, with 12 bases between. The length of the CDR3 is 13 residues. The CDR3 reads CASSIGTRETQYF. CDR3 sequence (DNA): TGTGCCAGCAGCATCGGGACCAGGGAGACCCAGTACTTC.

This clonotype has at least ten counts. The gene calls are TRBV7-9 and TRBJ1-6; D is undetermined. The CDR3 is made up of 14 amino acids. The germline V and J ends were trimmed by 3 bases and 7 bases, with 10 bases remaining between them. Per the germline V gene, CDR1 is SEHNR and CDR2 is FQNEAQ (reference sequence). The CDR3 DNA follows: TGTGCCAGCAGCTTTGAACAGTTAAATTCACCCCTCCACTTT. This sequence encodes CASSFEQLNSPLHF.

The V gene is TRBV20-1, the J gene TRBJ2-2; D unclear. V was shortened by 2 bases and J by 0 bases, with 10 bases between the two germline ends. Germline V gives CDR1 DFQATT, CDR2 SNEGSKA (reference sequence). CDR3 length: 15 amino acids. In DNA, the CDR3 is TGCAGTGCTAGAATGCCCCCCGCGAACACCGGGGAGCTGTTTTTT. Translation: CSARMPPANTGELFF.

Here the CDR3 DNA reads TGCGCCAGCAGCTTGGAGGGACAGGGGGCCTATTTGTTACGCACTAGCTATGGCTACACCTTC. Translation gives CASSLEGQGAYLLRTSYGYTF. This chain links TRBV5-1 with TRBJ1-2; 12 bases are shared with TRBD1. CDR1 and CDR2 (germline): SGHRS, YFSETQ. The CDR3 runs to 21 residues. V gave up 0 bases and J gave up 4 bases; unmatched junction bases: 19.

This clonotype has ten or more counts. V is TRBV7-9 and J is TRBJ1-2; D uncertain. The CDR3 loop spans 14 amino acids. Germline-derived CDR1 and CDR2 are SEHNR and FQNEAQ (reference sequence). Trimming stripped 0 bases from V and 3 bases from J, with 8 bases between. The CDR3 sequence: CASSLASGDYGYTF. CDR3 nucleotides: TGTGCCAGCAGCTTAGCGTCCGGGGACTATGGCTACACCTTC.

A single count supports this clonotype. A much more abundant neighbour one base away suggests this may be a read error. The CDR3: CASSPQTASTEAFF. The CDR3 bases are TGTGCCAGCAGCCCCCAGACGGCAAGCACTGAAGCTTTCTTT. V gene TRBV10-2 combines with J gene TRBJ1-1, with D unclear. Germline V lookup: CDR1 WSHSY, CDR2 SAAADI. CDR3 length: 14 residues.

The sample holds a few counts of this clonotype. The chain has TRBV25-1 and TRBJ2-5; D possibly corresponds to TRBD1 (7 bases). In germline, CDR1 is MGHDK, CDR2 SYGVNS. The CDR3 is 15 amino acids. V lost 1 base, J lost 5 bases, and 14 bases lay in between. The CDR3 here is CASSEWGAGGETQYF. CDR3 bases: TGTGCCAGCAGTGAATGGGGGGCAGGGGGGGAGACCCAGTACTTC.

As to this clonotype: One base away lies a much larger clone, so this may be a sequencing read error. The chain has TRBV10-3 and TRBJ1-5, with D unclear. The CDR3 length is 14 residues. Per the germline V gene, CDR1 is ENHRY and CDR2 is SYGVKD. CDR3 protein: CAVSESISVQPQHF. CDR3 coding DNA: TGTGCCGTCAGTGAGTCGATAAGTGTTCAGCCCCAGCATTTT.

This clonotype was counted many times. The J gene is TRBJ1-4, the V gene TRBV7-9; the D is unclear. The CDR3 is 16 amino acids. Trimming left V 1 base short and J 5 bases short, with 14 bases between. The V gene's germline CDR1 is SEHNR and CDR2 FQNEAQ (reference sequence). The CDR3 DNA reads as TGTGCCAGCAGCTTAGTTTCTGGTCCGCGAAATGAAAAACTGTTTTTT. Translation: CASSLVSGPRNEKLFF.

This clonotype was recorded many times. The rearrangement joins TRBV7-9 to TRBJ1-6; TRBD1 agrees at 7 bases. The trim removed 5 bases at V and 7 bases at J, leaving 11 bases unmatched. CDR1 and CDR2 from the germline V gene are SEHNR and FQNEAQ (reference sequence). The length of the CDR3 is 16 residues. CDR3 amino acids: CASSLRAGGFNSPLHF. DNA of the CDR3: TGTGCCAGCAGCCTTAGGGCAGGGGGGTTCAATTCACCCCTCCACTTT. Using reference TRBV7-9 and TRBJ1-6 for the parts outside the CDR3, the full variable domain is DTGVSQNPRHKITKRGQNVTFRCDPISEHNRLYWYRQTLGQGPEFLTYFQNEAQLEKSRLLSDRFSAERPKGSFSTLEIQRTEQGDSAMYLCASSLRAGGFNSPLHFGNGTRLTVT.

The rearrangement links TRBV19 to TRBJ1-1; TRBD1 is a possible D gene (5 bases). Germline V gene sequence: CDR1 LNHDA, CDR2 SQIVND (reference sequence). V was pared by 6 bases and J by 0 bases, with 14 bases between. The CDR3 spans 15 residues. CDR3 nucleotides: TGTGCCAGTAGAGGGGTATTTAGGATGAACACTGAAGCTTTCTTT. Protein product: CASRGVFRMNTEAFF.

This clonotype showed up many times. The rearrangement links TRBV24-1 to TRBJ1-1; tentative D call: TRBD1 (5 bases). The CDR3 is 14 residues long. Trimming removed 4 bases at V and 6 bases at J, with 14 bases between. Germline CDR1 KGHDR, CDR2 SFDVKD. The DNA for the CDR3 is TGTGCCACCAGTGACCATAGGGGTGGGGCTGAAGCTTTCTTT. It codes for CATSDHRGGAEAFF.

The chain is built from TRBV7-8 and TRBJ2-3, with D uncertain. Germline V gene data show CDR1 as SGHVS and CDR2 as FQNEAQ. The CDR3 consists of 12 residues. V gave up 5 bases and J gave up 7 bases, with 10 bases separating them. The CDR3 region is CASSVLPNTQYF. The DNA for the CDR3 is TGTGCCAGCAGCGTACTGCCTAATACGCAGTATTTT.

As to this clonotype: Germline and junction disagree at one end, which may indicate a read error. This chain links TRBV10-3 with TRBJ2-3; 9 positions match TRBD1. Germline values: CDR1 ENHRY, CDR2 SYGVKD. The CDR3 has 16 residues. DNA for the CDR3: TGTGCCAGCAGTGAGTGGGGACAGGGAGTCACAGATACGCAGTATTTT. It specifies CASSEWGQGVTDTQYF.

In its sample, this clonotype was seen many times. The chain employs TRBV7-8 and TRBJ2-5; D not certain. The V gene's germline CDR1 is SGHVS and CDR2 FQNEAQ. Trimming cost V 1 base and J 0 bases, with 6 bases left between them. The CDR3 sequence is 14 residues long. CDR3 residues: CASSLGPDQETQYF. For the CDR3, the DNA is TGTGCCAGCAGCTTAGGTCCAGACCAAGAGACCCAGTACTTC.

This clonotype was detected many times. The V call is TRBV12-3 or TRBV12-4, the J call TRBJ2-5; no reliable D call. This CDR3 contains 14 residues. Trimming took 2 bases from V and 2 from J, leaving 9 bases between them. CDR3 region: CASSLMAGQETQYF. The CDR3 bases are TGTGCCAGCAGTTTAATGGCCGGGCAAGAGACCCAGTACTTC.

This clonotype showed up many times. The chain joins TRBV5-1 to TRBJ2-2, with D unresolved. V dropped 7 bases and J dropped 0 bases, with 13 bases sitting between them. CDR3 length equals 15 residues. The germline V gene encodes CDR1 SGHRS and CDR2 YFSETQ. CDR3 sequence (DNA): TGCGCCAGCGGGGAAACAGTTGCGAACACCGGGGAGCTGTTTTTT. This encodes CASGETVANTGELFF.

This clonotype showed up many times. The chain couples TRBV24-1 to TRBJ2-2; 7 nucleotides agree with TRBD1. CDR1 is KGHDR, CDR2 SFDVKD, per germline. The CDR3 spans 17 residues. V dropped 5 bases and J dropped 2; count of bases not matched to a gene: 10. The CDR3 nucleotides read TGTGCCACCAGTGGAGGGACAGCCCTACCAAACACCGGGGAGCTGTTTTTT. As protein: CATSGGTALPNTGELFF.

This clonotype was counted once. The chain uses TRBV7-2 and TRBJ2-3; D gene unclear. Trimming removed 0 bases from V and 10 bases from J, with 11 bases in between. Germline loops: CDR1 SGHTA, CDR2 FQGNSA. The CDR3 extends over 13 amino acids. The CDR3 is CASSLASADAQYF. The DNA for the CDR3 is TGTGCCAGCAGCTTAGCCAGCGCCGATGCGCAGTATTTT.

At least ten counts were recorded for this clonotype. The rearrangement joins TRBV12-3 or TRBV12-4 to TRBJ2-5; D is uncertain. V was trimmed by 8 bases and J by 5 bases, leaving 6 bases between them. This CDR3 spans 10 amino acids. The CDR3 bases are TGTGCCAGCGGCAGGGAGACCCAGTACTTC. Amino acid sequence: CASGRETQYF.

This clonotype has a count of ten or more. V is TRBV4-2 and J is TRBJ1-1; possibly TRBD1 for D (5 bases). V lost 2 bases and J lost 4, with 11 bases in between. The length of the CDR3 is 14 residues. Looked up from germline, CDR1 is LGHNA and CDR2 is YNFKEQ. As DNA, the CDR3 is TGTGCCAGCAGCCAACCTGACAGCGGCACTGAAGCTTTCTTT. It is translated as CASSQPDSGTEAFF.

This clonotype was detected a few times. J is TRBJ2-2 and V is TRBV7-9, with 9 bases matching TRBD2. There are 16 residues in the CDR3. The germline CDR1 and CDR2 sequences are SEHNR and FQNEAQ (reference sequence). After removal of 2 bases from V and 5 bases from J, the junction contained 6 bases not matched to a gene. The DNA for the CDR3 is TGTGCCAGCAGCTTACTAAGTAGCGGGGGTACCGGGGAGCTGTTTTTT. This sequence encodes CASSLLSSGGTGELFF.

V and J are TRBV4-3 and TRBJ1-3, with no clear D. CDR1 LGHNA and CDR2 YSLEER come from the germline V gene. The CDR3 contains 15 residues. V was pared by 1 base and J by 0 bases, with 7 bases between. The CDR3 loop is CASSQGSSSGNTIYF. CDR3 in DNA: TGCGCCAGCAGCCAAGGGTCGAGCTCTGGAAACACCATATATTTT.

This rearrangement joins TRBV11-3 to TRBJ1-2; TRBD1 is a possible D gene (5 bases). V was trimmed by 3 bases and J by 6 bases, leaving 8 bases between them. Per the germline V gene, CDR1 is SGHNT and CDR2 is YENEEA. The CDR3 runs 12 residues. CDR3 amino acids: CASSFLGDGYTF. The CDR3, as DNA: TGTGCCAGCAGCTTCTTGGGGGATGGCTACACCTTC. Looking up the rest from reference TRBV11-3 and TRBJ1-2 gives the full variable domain: EAGVVQSPRYKIIEKKQPVAFWCNPISGHNTLYWYLQNLGQGPELLIRYENEEAVDDSQLPKDRFSAERLKGVDSTLKIQPAELGDSAVYLCASSFLGDGYTFGSGTRLTVV.

Many counts were recorded for this clonotype. This chain uses TRBV15 with TRBJ2-5; D could derive from TRBD1 or TRBD2 (5 bases each). V lost 8 bases and J 5 bases, leaving 21 bases between the germline ends. The V gene's germline CDR1 is LNHNV and CDR2 YYDKDF (reference sequence). The CDR3 sequence is 15 residues long. Here the CDR3 reads CATRPGGAGGETQYF. CDR3 in DNA: TGTGCCACCCGCCCGGGTGGGGCTGGCGGGGAGACCCAGTACTTC.

V gene TRBV19 combines with J gene TRBJ2-7; TRBD1 aligns across 7 bases. CDR1 is LNHDA, CDR2 SQIVND, per germline (reference sequence). The V and J ends lost 3 bases and 1 base, in that order; junction bases with no gene match: 3. This CDR3 region has 14 residues. This chain's CDR3 is CASSILGQSYEQYF. CDR3 coding DNA: TGTGCCAGTAGTATCCTGGGACAGTCCTACGAGCAGTACTTC.

The chain carries TRBV19 and TRBJ2-2, with TRBD1 as a possible D gene (7 bases). The V and J ends lost 4 bases and 6 bases respectively, with 15 bases between them. The CDR3 runs to 15 residues. CDR1 is LNHDA, CDR2 SQIVND, per germline (reference sequence). The CDR3 reads CASSTQGGWAGELFF. The CDR3 bases are TGTGCCAGTAGTACGCAGGGGGGATGGGCCGGGGAGCTGTTTTTT.